The following is a T cell receptor (beta chain) sequence with its context. By its share of the sample, this clone is medium-sized (0.01 to 0.1%). Its antigen is currently not known. Base qualities are not recorded, but no much larger clone differs from it by a single base. The record originates from a study of somatic mutations in cytotoxic T cells in rheumatoid arthritis (TCRdb year 2017). Notes on the research overall: Peripheral blood (around 31 ml EDTA) was collected from patients immediately after diagnosis and before any treatment began. Some V beta antibody-stained T-cell populations were flow-sorted on a FACSAria II or Sony SH800 at nearly 100% purity, and sorted V beta1+ cells also underwent TCRB sequencing. To characterize clonality, the study used TCRB deep sequencing while asking whether somatic mutations are carried by expanded CD8+ T-cell clones in newly diagnosed, untreated rheumatoid arthritis. A total of 65 rheumatoid arthritis patients and roughly 18 healthy controls underwent TCRB deep sequencing. Patient and control groups had essentially identical median ages. The paper as a whole reports these results and caveats: There was no significant difference in CD8+ T-cell clonality between rheumatoid arthritis patients and age-matched healthy controls. The largest CD8+ clone made up more than 20% of CD8+ cells in about an eighth of the roughly 60 patients, and blood and synovial fluid shared several identical CD8+ TCRB sequences. The finding that TRBV07 was slightly underrepresented in patients was left unadjusted for multiple comparisons. Viral specificity could not be ruled out by absence from virus-specific databases, and the antigen targets of the expanded CD8+ clones remained unknown. Healthy controls showed no age-related increase in CD8+ clonality, whereas patients did (Spearman r ≈ 0.49).

V is reduced by 0 bases and J by 5 bases, leaving a spacing of 8 bases between them. The CDR3 starts with the cysteine, ends with the valine, and has 13 residues. Just the 39-base CDR3 DNA is kept, in frame starting at base 1. From a lookup of the germline V gene, CDR1 and CDR2 are ENHRY and SYGVKD. Genomic DNA underwent TCRB CDR3 sequencing using the immunoSEQ assay. As for the authors' bioinformatics: Patient CD8+ clones larger than 1% were compared against published virus-specific TCRB sequences, and only a few matched. The analyses included only productive TCRB rearrangements. Clonality was expressed as a Shannon entropy-based productive clonality index, with each clone defined by a unique TCRB CDR3 sequence. Repertoire overlap for a pair of samples was computed from each clone's template counts relative to total templates per sample. A correlation with a Spearman r of around 0.6 was found between V-gene usage by flow cytometry and V-gene usage by TCRB sequencing. Here the immuneACCESS table is served through TCRdb, limited to in-frame sequences with V and J called. Missing clones are a known gap in these copies; in checked studies unresolved V genes cover under half, and the rest lacks a known reason. The DNA gave D and trimming, while V, J and clone size come from that table. The sample contains 15,000 to 20,000 clones, around three quarters of them found a single time. The ten largest clones capture around 11% of the sample.

Positive magnetic bead selection on an AutoMACS was used to isolate CD4+ and CD8+ cells, with flow cytometry used to check purity. After a first flow cytometry screen using a TCR V beta antibody panel, clonal expansions were characterized through TCRB deep sequencing of sorted CD8+ fractions. Peripheral blood mononuclear cells were isolated by Ficoll-Paque PLUS density gradient separation. DNA from CD4-enriched, CD8-enriched or PBMC samples was extracted using Nucleospin Tissue or Tissue XS kits and then quantified on a Qubit 2.0 fluorometer. Sequenced input: CD8+ T cells sorted from blood. The rearranged segments are TRBV10-3 and TRBJ2-7; the D gene is unclear. The TCR comes from an adult with rheumatoid arthritis. The DNA is as follows: TGTGCCATCAGTGAGTCCCCCCGGGACGAGCAGTACGTC. It translates to CAISESPRDEQYV.